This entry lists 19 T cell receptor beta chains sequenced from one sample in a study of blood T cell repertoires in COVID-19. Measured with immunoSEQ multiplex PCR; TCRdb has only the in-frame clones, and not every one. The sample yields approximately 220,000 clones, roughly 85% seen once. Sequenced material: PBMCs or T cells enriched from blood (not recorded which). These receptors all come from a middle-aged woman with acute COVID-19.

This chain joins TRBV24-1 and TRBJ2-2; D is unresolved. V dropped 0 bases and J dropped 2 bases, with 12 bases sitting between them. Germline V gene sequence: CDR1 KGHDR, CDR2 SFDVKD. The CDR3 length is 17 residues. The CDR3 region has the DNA TGTGCCACCAGTGATTTGGATGAGATCATAAACACCGGGGAGCTGTTTTTT. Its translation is CATSDLDEIINTGELFF.

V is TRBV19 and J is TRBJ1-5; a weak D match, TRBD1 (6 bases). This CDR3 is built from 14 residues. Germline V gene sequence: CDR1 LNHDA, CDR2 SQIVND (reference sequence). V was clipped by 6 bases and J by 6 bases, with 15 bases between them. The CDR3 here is CASSLRDTGQPQHF. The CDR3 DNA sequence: TGTGCCAGTAGCCTCAGGGACACGGGTCAGCCCCAGCATTTT. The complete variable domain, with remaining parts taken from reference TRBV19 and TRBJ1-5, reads DGGITQSPKYLFRKEGQNVTLSCEQNLNHDAMYWYRQDPGQGLRLIYYSQIVNDFQKGDIAEGYSVSREKKESFPLTVTSAQKNPTAFYLCASSLRDTGQPQHFGDGTRLSIL.

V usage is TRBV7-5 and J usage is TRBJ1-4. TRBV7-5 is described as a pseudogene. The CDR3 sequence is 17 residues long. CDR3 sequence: CVRSNVGGVRTNEKLFF. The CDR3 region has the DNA TGTGTCAGAAGCAATGTGGGGGGAGTTAGGACTAATGAAAAACTGTTTTTT.

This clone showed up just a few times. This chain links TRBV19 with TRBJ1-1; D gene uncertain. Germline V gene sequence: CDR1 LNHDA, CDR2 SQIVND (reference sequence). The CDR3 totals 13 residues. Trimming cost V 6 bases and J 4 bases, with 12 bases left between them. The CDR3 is CASRVSRVTEAFF. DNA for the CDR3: TGTGCCAGTAGGGTCTCACGGGTCACTGAAGCTTTCTTT.

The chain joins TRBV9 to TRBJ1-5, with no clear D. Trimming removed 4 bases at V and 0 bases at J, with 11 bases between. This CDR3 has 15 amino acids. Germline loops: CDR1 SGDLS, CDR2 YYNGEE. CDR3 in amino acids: CASSPDGNSNQPQHF. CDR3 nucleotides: TGTGCCAGCAGCCCGGACGGGAATAGCAATCAGCCCCAGCATTTT.

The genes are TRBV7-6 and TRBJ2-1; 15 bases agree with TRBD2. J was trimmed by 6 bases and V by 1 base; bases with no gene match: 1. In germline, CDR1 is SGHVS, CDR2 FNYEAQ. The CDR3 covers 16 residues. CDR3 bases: TGTGCCAGCAGCTTAGGGACTAGCGGGGGGGGCAATGAGCAGTTCTTC. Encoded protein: CASSLGTSGGGNEQFF.

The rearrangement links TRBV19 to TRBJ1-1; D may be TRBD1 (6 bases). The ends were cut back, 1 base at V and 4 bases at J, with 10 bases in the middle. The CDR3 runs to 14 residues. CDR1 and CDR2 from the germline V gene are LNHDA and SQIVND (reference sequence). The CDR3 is CASSIAGAGTEAFF. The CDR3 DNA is TGTGCCAGTAGTATAGCAGGGGCCGGCACTGAAGCTTTCTTT.

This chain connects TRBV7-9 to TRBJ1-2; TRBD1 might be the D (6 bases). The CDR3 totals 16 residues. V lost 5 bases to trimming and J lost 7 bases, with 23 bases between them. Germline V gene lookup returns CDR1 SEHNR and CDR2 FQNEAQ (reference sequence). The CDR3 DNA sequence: TGTGCCAGCAGCCTCGGGGGGAGCAGGGGAGGTGTTGGCTACACCTTC. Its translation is CASSLGGSRGGVGYTF.

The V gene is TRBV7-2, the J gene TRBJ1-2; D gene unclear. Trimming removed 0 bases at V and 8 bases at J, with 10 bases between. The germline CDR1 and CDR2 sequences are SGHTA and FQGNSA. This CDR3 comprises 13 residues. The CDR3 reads CASSLASSGGYTF. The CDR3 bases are TGTGCCAGCAGCTTAGCGTCTTCGGGGGGCTACACCTTC.

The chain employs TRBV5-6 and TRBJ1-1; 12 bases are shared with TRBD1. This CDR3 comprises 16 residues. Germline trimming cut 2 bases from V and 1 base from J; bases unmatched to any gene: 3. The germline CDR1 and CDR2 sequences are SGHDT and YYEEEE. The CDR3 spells CASSFGTGGSNTEAFF. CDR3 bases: TGTGCCAGCAGCTTCGGGACAGGGGGCTCGAACACTGAAGCTTTCTTT.

The CDR3 here is CASRSTGTKGYTF. The CDR3 bases are TGTGCCAGCAGGTCGACAGGGACGAAGGGTTACACCTTC. V is TRBV27 and J is TRBJ1-2; 7 bases fit TRBD1. V was clipped by 6 bases and J by 11 bases; unmatched bases: 12. Germline CDR1 MNHEY, CDR2 SMNVEV (reference sequence). The CDR3 spans 13 residues.

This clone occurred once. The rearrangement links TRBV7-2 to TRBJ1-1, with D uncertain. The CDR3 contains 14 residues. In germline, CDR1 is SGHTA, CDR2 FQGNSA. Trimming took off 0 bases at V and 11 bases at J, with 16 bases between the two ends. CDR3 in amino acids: CASSLARADSLAFF. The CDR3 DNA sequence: TGTGCCAGCAGCTTAGCGAGGGCGGATTCTCTTGCTTTCTTT.

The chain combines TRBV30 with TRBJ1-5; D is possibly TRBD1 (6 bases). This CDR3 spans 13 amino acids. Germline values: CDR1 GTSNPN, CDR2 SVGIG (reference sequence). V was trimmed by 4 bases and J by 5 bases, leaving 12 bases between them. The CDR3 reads CAWNTGRDQPQHF. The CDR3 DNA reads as TGTGCCTGGAATACAGGGAGGGATCAGCCCCAGCATTTT.

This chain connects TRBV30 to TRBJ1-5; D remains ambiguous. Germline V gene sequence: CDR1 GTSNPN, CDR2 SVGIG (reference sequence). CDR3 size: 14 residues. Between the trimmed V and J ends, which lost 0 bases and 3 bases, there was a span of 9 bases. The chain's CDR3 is CAWSVSGNNQPQHF. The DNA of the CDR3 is TGTGCCTGGAGTGTCTCAGGTAACAATCAGCCCCAGCATTTT.

The CDR3 loop reads CASSTQTGTEETQYF. The CDR3 nucleotides read TGTGCCAGCAGCACACAGACCGGGACAGAAGAGACCCAGTACTTC. The chain recombines TRBV11-2 with TRBJ2-5; TRBD1 matches at 7 bases. Germline V CDR1 and CDR2: SGHAT, FQNNGV. This CDR3 region has 15 residues. Germline trimming cut 5 bases from V and 3 bases from J; bases unmatched to any gene: 9.

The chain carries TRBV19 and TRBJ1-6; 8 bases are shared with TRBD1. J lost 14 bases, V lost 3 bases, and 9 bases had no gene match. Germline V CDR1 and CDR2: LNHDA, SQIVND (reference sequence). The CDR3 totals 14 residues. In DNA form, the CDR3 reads TGTGCCAGTAGTATTAATGGACAGGGCGAGGCCCTCCACTTT. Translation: CASSINGQGEALHF.

The DNA of the CDR3 is TGTGCCAGCAGTGAAGCCGTAAACAGCAACTATGGCTACACCTTC. Its protein product is CASSEAVNSNYGYTF. The gene calls are TRBV6-1 and TRBJ1-2; D gene ambiguous. V lost 0 bases and J lost 2, with 10 bases in between. This CDR3 contains 15 residues. Germline values: CDR1 MNHNS, CDR2 SASEGT.

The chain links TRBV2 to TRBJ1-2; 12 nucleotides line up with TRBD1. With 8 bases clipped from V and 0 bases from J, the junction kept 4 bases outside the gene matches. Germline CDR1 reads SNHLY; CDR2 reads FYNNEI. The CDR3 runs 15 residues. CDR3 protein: CASWGQGAANYGYTF. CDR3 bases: TGTGCCAGCTGGGGACAGGGGGCGGCTAACTATGGCTACACCTTC. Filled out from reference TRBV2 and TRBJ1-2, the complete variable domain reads EPEVTQTPSHQVTQMGQEVILRCVPISNHLYFYWYRQILGQKVEFLVSFYNNEISEKSEIFDDQFSVERPDGSNFTLKIRSTKLEDSAMYFCASWGQGAANYGYTFGSGTRLTVV.

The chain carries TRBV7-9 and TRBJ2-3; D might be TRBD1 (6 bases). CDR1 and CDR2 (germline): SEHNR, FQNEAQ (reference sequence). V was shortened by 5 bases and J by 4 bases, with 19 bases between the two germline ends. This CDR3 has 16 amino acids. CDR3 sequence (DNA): TGTGCCAGCAGCATTCGCAGGGGAACGGCGCCAGATACGCAGTATTTT. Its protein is CASSIRRGTAPDTQYF.